This is a list of T cell receptor beta chains from one sample in a study of Ad26.COV2.S vaccination and SARS-CoV-2 variants. Assay used: immunoSEQ multiplex PCR; TCRdb lists only in-frame clones, some missing. The data contain 400,000 or so clones, about 85% of them seen just once; the ten biggest clones take up under 4%. The sample consisted of peripheral blood, taken in a trial of Ad26.COV2.S vaccine versus placebo. The receptors derive from a person aged 18-65 years who received the Ad26.COV2.S COVID-19 vaccine or a placebo. Both conserved end residues are part of each CDR3. The D gene is left open where the match is weak. Clone size appears in some rows only: once, few, many, or a class for an expanded clone.

clone size,V gene,J gene,D gene,CDR3 DNA,CDR3 protein
NA,TRBV7-2,TRBJ1-4,NA,TGTGCCAGCAGCTTAGTAGGGACTCCAACTAATGAAAAACTGTTTTTT,CASSLVGTPTNEKLFF
NA,TRBV6-6,TRBJ1-2,TRBD1,TGTGCCAGCAGTGCCCGGGACAGGGGGAAGAACTATGGCTACACCTTC,CASSARDRGKNYGYTF
NA,TRBV4-1,TRBJ1-1,NA,TGCGCCAGCAGCCAAGAAGACCCGAACACTGAAGCTTTCTTT,CASSQEDPNTEAFF
NA,TRBV29-1,TRBJ2-5,TRBD2,TGCAGCGGCAACACGGGGGGAATCCAAGAGACCCAGTACTTC,CSGNTGGIQETQYF
NA,TRBV6-5,TRBJ2-2,NA,TGTGCCAGCAGTTACCAGCCGAACACCGGGGAGCTGTTTTTT,CASSYQPNTGELFF
NA,TRBV11-2,TRBJ1-2,TRBD1,TGTGCCAGCAGCTTAACAGGGGCCTATGGCTACACCTTC,CASSLTGAYGYTF
NA,TRBV5-1,TRBJ1-1,NA,TGCGCCAGCAGTTCGGGAGTAGTGAACACTGAAGCTTTCTTT,CASSSGVVNTEAFF
NA,TRBV7-2,TRBJ1-3,NA,TGTGCCAGCAGTCTGGGGGGTGCCTCTGGAAACACCATATATTTT,CASSLGGASGNTIYF
NA,TRBV6-6,TRBJ1-5,TRBD1,TGTGCCAGCAGTCTAATTGGGGGCACAGGGGCTGGTAATCAGCCCCAGCATTTT,CASSLIGGTGAGNQPQHF
once,TRBV7-9,TRBJ2-5,NA,TGTGCCAGCAGCTTAAGCGCGGGGGCCGTAGAGACCCAGTACTTC,CASSLSAGAVETQYF
NA,TRBV15,TRBJ1-4,NA,TGTGCCACCAGCAGAGTCGAGGACAGCACCCCACTCTTTAGTGAAAAACTGTTTTTT,CATSRVEDSTPLFSEKLFF
NA,TRBV7-9,TRBJ1-2,NA,TGTGCCAGCAGCTTGGACAGAAGCAGCTATGGCTACACCTTC,CASSLDRSSYGYTF
NA,TRBV18,TRBJ1-6,NA,TGTGCCAGCTCATCTAATAATTCACCCCTCCACTTT,CASSSNNSPLHF
NA,TRBV5-4,TRBJ2-3,TRBD2,TGTGCCAGCAGCCAAGGACTAGCGGGGGGATCCACAGATACGCAGTATTTT,CASSQGLAGGSTDTQYF
many,TRBV18,TRBJ1-3,TRBD1,TGTGCCAGCTCACCAACAGGGGAAGGAAACACCATATATTTT,CASSPTGEGNTIYF
NA,TRBV3-1/TRBV3-2,TRBJ1-1,TRBD1,TGTGCCAGCAGCAAAAGGGGGCCGAACACTGAAGCTTTCTTT,CASSKRGPNTEAFF
NA,TRBV4-1,TRBJ2-6,TRBD1,TGCGCCAGCAGCCAAGTGGGACAGCACCCCCGGGCCAACGTCCTGACTTTC,CASSQVGQHPRANVLTF
NA,TRBV4-2,TRBJ2-5,NA,TGTGCCAGCAGCCAGGGGGGGCGGGGACTCCAAGAGACCCAGTACTTC,CASSQGGRGLQETQYF
NA,TRBV19,TRBJ1-2,TRBD1,TGTGCCAGTAGTATAAGACAGGGAGATTACTACACCTTC,CASSIRQGDYYTF